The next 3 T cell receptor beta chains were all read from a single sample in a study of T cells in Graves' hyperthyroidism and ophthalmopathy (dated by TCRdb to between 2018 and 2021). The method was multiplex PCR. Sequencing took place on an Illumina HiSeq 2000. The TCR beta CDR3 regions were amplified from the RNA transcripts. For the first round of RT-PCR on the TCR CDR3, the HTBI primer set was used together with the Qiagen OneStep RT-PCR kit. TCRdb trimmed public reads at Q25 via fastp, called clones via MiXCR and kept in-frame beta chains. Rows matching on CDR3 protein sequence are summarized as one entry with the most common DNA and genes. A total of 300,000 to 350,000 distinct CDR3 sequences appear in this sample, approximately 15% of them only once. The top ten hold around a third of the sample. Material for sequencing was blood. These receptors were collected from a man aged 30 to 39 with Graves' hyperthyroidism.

The CDR3: CASSLGHNAVQPQHF. The CDR3 coding sequence is TGTGCCAGCAGCTTAGGGCATAATGCCGTGCAGCCCCAGCATTTT. V gene TRBV7-2 combines with J gene TRBJ1-5, with D uncertain. V shed 1 base and J shed 7 bases, with 14 bases lying between them. This CDR3 is built from 15 residues. The germline V gene encodes CDR1 SGHTA and CDR2 FQGNSA.

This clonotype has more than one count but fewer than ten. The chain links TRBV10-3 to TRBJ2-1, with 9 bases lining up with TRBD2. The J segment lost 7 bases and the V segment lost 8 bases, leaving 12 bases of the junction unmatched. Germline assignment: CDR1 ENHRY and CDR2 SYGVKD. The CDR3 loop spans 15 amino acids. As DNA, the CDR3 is TGTGCCATCGCGACTCCTAGCGGGGAAAGGAATGAGCAGTTCTTC. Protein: CAIATPSGERNEQFF.

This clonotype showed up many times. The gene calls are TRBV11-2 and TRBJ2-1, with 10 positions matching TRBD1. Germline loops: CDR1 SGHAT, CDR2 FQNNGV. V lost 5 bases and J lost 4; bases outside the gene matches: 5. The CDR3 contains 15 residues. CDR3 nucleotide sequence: TGTGCCAGCAGCCCCGGGACAGGGGCTTACAATGAGCAGTTCTTC. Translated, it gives CASSPGTGAYNEQFF.